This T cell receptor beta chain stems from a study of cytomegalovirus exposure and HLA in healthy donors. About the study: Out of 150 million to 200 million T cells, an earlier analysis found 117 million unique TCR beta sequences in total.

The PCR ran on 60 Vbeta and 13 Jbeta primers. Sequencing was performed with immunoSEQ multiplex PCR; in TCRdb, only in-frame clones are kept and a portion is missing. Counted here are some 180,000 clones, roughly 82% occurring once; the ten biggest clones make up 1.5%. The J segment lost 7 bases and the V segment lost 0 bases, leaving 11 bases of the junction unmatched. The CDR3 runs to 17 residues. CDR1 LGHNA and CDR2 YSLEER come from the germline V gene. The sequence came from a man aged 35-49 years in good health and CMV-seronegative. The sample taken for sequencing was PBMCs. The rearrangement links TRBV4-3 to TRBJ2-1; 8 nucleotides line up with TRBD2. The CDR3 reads CASSQDLRGTSLNEQFF. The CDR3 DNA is TGCGCCAGCAGCCAAGACTTGAGGGGGACTAGTTTAAATGAGCAGTTCTTC.